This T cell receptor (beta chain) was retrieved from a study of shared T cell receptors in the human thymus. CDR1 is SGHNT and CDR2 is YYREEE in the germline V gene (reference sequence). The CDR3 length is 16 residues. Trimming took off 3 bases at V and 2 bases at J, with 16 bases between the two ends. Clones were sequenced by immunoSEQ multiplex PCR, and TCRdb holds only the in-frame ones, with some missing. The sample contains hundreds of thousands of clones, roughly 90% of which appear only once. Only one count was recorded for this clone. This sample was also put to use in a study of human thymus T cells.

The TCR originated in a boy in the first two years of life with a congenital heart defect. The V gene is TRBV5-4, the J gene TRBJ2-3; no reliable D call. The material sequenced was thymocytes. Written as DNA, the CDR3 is TGTGCCAGCAGCTCGAGGAGCCTGGAATCCACAGATACGCAGTATTTT. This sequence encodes CASSSRSLESTDTQYF.